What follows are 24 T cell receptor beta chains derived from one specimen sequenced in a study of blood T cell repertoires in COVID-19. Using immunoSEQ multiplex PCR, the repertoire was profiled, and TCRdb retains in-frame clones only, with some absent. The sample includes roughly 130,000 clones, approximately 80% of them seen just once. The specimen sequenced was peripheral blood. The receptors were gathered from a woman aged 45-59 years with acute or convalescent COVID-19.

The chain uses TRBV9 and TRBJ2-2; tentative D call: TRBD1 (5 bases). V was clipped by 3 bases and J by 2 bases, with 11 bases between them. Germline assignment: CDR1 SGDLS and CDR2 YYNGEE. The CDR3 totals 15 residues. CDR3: CASSARGSNTGELFF. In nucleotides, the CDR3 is TGTGCCAGCAGCGCTAGGGGCAGTAACACCGGGGAGCTGTTTTTT.

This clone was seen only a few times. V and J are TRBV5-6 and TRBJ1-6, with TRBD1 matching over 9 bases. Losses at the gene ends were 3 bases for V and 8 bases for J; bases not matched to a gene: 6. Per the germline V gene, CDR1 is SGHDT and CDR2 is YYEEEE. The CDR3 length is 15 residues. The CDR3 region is CASSSLDRGDSPLHF. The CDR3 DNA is TGTGCCAGCAGCTCCCTGGACAGGGGTGATTCACCCCTCCACTTT.

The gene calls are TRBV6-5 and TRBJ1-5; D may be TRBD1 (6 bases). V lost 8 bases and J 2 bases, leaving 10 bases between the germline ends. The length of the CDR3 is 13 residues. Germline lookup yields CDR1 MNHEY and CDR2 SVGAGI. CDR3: CASAAGGNQPQHF. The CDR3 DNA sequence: TGTGCCAGCGCTGCAGGGGGCAATCAGCCCCAGCATTTT.

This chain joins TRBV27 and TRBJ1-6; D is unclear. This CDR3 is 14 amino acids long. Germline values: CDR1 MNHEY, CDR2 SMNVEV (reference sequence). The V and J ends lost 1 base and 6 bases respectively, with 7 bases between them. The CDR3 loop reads CASSLWGGNSPLHF. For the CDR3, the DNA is TGTGCCAGCAGTTTATGGGGAGGTAATTCACCCCTCCACTTT.

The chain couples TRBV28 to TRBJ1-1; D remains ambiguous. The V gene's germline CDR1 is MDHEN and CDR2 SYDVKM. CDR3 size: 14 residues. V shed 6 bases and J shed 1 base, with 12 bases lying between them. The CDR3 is CASRRRFPNTEAFF. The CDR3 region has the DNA TGTGCCAGCAGACGTCGGTTTCCGAACACTGAAGCTTTCTTT.

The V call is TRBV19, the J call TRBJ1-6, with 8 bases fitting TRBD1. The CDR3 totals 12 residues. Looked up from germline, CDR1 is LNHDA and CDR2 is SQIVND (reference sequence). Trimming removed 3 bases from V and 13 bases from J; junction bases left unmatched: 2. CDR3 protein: CASSIAGGPLHF. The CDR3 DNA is TGTGCCAGTAGTATTGCAGGGGGCCCCCTCCACTTT.

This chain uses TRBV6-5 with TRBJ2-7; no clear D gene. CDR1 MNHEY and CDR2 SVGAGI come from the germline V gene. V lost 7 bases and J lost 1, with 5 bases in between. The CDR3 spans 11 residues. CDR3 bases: TGTGCCAGCAAACTTTCCTACGAGCAGTACTTC. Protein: CASKLSYEQYF.

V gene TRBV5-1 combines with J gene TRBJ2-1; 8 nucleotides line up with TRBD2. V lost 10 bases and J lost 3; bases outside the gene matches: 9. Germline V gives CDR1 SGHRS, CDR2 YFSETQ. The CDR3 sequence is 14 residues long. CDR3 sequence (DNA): TGCGCCCGCGGGGGCGGGGGGAACTACAATGAGCAGTTCTTC. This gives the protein CARGGGGNYNEQFF.

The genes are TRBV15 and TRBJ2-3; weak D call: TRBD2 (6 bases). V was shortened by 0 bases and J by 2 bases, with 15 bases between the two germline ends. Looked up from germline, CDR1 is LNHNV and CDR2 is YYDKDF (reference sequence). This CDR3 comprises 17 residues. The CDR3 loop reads CATSRDHSGGPTDTQYF. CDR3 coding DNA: TGTGCCACCAGCAGAGATCATAGCGGCGGCCCCACAGATACGCAGTATTTT. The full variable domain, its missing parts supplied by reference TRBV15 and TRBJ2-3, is DAMVIQNPRYQVTQFGKPVTLSCSQTLNHNVMYWYQQKSSQAPKLLFHYYDKDFNNEADTPDNFQSRRPNTSFCFLDIRSPGLGDTAMYLCATSRDHSGGPTDTQYFGPGTRLTVL.

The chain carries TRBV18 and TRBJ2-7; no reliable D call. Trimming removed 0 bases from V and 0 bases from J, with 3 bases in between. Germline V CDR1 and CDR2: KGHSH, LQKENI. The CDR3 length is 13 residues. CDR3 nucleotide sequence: TGTGCCAGCTCACCACCTTACTCCTACGAGCAGTACTTC. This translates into CASSPPYSYEQYF.

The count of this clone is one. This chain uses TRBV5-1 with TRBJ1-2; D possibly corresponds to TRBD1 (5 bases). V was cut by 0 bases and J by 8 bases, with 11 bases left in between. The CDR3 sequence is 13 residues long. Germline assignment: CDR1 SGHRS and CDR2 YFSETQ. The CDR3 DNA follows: TGCGCCAGCAGCTTGGGAGGCGGGGACGGCTACACCTTC. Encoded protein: CASSLGGGDGYTF.

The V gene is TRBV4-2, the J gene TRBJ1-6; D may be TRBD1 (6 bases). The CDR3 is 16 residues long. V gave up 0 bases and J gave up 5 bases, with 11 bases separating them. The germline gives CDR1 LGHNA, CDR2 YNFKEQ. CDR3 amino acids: CASSQDRNRDNSPLHF. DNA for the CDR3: TGTGCCAGCAGCCAAGATAGGAACAGGGATAATTCACCCCTCCACTTT.

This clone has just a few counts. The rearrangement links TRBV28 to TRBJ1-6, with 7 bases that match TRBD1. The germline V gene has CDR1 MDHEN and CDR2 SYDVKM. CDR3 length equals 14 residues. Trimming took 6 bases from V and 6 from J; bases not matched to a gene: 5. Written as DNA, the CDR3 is TGTGCCAGCAGACTGACAGGGCTTAATTCACCCCTCCACTTT. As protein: CASRLTGLNSPLHF.

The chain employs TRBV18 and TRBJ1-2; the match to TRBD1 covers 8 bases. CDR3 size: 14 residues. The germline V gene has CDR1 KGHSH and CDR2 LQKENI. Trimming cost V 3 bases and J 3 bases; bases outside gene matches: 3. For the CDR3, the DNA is TGTGCCAGCTCACCGGAGACAGGGGACTATGGCTACACCTTC. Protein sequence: CASSPETGDYGYTF.

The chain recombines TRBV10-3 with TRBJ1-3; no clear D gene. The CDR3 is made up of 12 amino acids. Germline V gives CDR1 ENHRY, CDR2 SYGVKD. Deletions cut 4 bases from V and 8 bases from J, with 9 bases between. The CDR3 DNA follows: TGTGCCATCAGTGCACGGGGAGACACCATATATTTT. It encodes CAISARGDTIYF.

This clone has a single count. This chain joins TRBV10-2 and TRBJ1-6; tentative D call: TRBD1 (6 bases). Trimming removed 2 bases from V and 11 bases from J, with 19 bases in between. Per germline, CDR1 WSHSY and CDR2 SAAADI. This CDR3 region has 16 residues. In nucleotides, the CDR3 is TGCGCCAGCAGTGAGGACCCCACAGGGATCATTACACCCCTCCACTTT. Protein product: CASSEDPTGIITPLHF.

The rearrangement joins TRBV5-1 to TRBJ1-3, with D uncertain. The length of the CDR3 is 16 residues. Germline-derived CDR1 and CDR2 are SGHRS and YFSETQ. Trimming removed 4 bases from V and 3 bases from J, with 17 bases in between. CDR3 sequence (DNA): TGCGCCAGCAGCCTGAGCTTCGCGGGCAATGGAAACACCATATATTTT. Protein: CASSLSFAGNGNTIYF. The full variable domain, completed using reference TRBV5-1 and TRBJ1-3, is KAGVTQTPRYLIKTRGQQVTLSCSPISGHRSVSWYQQTPGQGLQFLFEYFSETQRNKGNFPGRFSGRQFSNSRSEMNVSTLELGDSALYLCASSLSFAGNGNTIYFGEGSWLTVV.

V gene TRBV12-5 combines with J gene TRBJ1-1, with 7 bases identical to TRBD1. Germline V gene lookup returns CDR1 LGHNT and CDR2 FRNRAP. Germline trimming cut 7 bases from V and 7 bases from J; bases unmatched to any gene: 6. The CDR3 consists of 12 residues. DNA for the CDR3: TGTGCTAGTGCCAAGACAGGGTTTGAAGCTTTCTTT. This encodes CASAKTGFEAFF.

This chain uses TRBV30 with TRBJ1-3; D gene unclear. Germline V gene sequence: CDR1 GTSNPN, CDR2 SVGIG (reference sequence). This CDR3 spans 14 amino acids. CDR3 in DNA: TGTGCGCTGGCCCCTTGGACTCCTGGAAACACCATATATTTT. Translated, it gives CALAPWTPGNTIYF.

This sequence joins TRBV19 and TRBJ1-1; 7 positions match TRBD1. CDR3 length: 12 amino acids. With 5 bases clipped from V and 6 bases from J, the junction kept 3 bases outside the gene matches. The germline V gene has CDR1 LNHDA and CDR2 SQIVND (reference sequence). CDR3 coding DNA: TGTGCCAGTAGTCCCGGGACAGCTGAAGCTTTCTTT. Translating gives CASSPGTAEAFF.

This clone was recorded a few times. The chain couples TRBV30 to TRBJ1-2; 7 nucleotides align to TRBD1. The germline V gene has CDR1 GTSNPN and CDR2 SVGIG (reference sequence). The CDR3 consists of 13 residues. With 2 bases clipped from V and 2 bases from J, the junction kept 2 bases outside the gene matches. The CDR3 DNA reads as TGTGCCTGGAGTCAACAGGGGAACTATGGCTACACCTTC. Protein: CAWSQQGNYGYTF. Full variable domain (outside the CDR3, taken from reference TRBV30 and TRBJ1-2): SQTIHQWPATLVQPVGSPLSLECTVEGTSNPNLYWYRQAAGRGLQLLFYSVGIGQISSEVPQNLSASRPQDRQFILSSKKLLLSDSGFYLCAWSQQGNYGYTFGSGTRLTVV.

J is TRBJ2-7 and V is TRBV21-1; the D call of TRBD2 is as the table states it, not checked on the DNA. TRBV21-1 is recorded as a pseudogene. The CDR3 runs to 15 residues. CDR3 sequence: CASSLKGGDRREQYF. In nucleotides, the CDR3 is TGTGCCAGCAGCCTAAAGGGGGGGGACCGGCGCGAGCAGTACTTC.

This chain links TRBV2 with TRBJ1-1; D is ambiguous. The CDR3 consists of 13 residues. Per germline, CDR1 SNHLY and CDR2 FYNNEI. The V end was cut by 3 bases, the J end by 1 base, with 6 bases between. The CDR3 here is CASSERKNTEAFF. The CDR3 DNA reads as TGTGCCAGCAGTGAGAGAAAGAACACTGAAGCTTTCTTT.

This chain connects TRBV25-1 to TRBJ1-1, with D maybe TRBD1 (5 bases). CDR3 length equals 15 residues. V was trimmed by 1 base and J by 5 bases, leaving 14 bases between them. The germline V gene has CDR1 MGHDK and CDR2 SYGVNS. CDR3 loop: CASSEFPGPTTEAFF. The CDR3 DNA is TGTGCCAGCAGTGAATTTCCAGGGCCGACGACTGAAGCTTTCTTT.